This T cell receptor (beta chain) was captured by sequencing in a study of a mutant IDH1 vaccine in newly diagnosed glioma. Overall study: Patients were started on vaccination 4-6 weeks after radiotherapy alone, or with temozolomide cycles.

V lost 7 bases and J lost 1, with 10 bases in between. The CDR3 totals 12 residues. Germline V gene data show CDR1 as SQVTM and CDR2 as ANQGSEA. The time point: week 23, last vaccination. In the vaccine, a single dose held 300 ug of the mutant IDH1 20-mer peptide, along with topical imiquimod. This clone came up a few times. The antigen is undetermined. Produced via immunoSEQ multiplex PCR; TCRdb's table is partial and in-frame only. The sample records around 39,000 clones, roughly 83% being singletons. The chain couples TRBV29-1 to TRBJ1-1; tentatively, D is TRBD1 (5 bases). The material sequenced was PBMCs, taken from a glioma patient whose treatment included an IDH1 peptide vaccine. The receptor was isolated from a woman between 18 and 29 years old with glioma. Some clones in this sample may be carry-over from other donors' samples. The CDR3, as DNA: TGCAGCGGCCTCACAGGGAACACTGAAGCTTTCTTT. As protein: CSGLTGNTEAFF.